This TCR beta chain was recorded in a study of CD8 T cells in ankylosing spondylitis. Note on this clonotype: The antigen is not known.

The CDR3 contains 14 residues. The germline V gene encodes CDR1 DFQATT and CDR2 SNEGSKA (reference sequence). Trimming stripped 4 bases from V and 6 bases from J, with 19 bases between. MiXCR, run by TCRdb on the 5' RACE reads, gives a single entry per CDR3 protein. The table lists 300,000 to 400,000 distinct CDR3 sequences, 20% of them singletons, with under 15% in the top ten. Study results and caveats: Under 10 highly homologous variants formed a TCR beta motif that appeared characteristic of ankylosing spondylitis blood.

The chain uses TRBV20-1 and TRBJ2-7; D possibly matches TRBD1 or TRBD2 (5 bases each). This TCR was sampled from a male donor with ankylosing spondylitis or in good health (not recorded which). The sequenced sample consisted of blood, either unsorted or a sorted T cell fraction (not recorded which). Here the CDR3 DNA reads TGCAGTGCTAACCCCTTGGGACCGGCTGGCGAGCAGTACTTC. Translated, it gives CSANPLGPAGEQYF.